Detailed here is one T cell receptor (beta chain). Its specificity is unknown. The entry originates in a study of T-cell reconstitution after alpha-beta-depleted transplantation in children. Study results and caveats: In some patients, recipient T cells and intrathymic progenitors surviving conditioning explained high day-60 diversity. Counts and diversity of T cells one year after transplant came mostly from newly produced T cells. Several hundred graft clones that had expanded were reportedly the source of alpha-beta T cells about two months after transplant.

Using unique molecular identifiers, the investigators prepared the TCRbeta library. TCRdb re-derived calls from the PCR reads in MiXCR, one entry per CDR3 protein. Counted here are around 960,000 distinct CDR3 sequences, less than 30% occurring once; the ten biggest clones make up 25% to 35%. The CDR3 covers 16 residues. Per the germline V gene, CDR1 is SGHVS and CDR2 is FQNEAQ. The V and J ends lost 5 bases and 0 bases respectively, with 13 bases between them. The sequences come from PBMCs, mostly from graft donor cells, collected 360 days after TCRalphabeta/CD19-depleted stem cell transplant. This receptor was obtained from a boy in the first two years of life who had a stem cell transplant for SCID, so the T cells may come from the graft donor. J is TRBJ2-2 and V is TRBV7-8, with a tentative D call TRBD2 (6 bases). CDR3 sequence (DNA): TGTGCCAGCAGCCCCCGGGGGTACGCGAACACCGGGGAGCTGTTTTTT. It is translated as CASSPRGYANTGELFF.